The T cell receptor (beta chain) under discussion was sequenced for a study of cytomegalovirus exposure and HLA in healthy donors. Regarding the study as a whole: Three of the chains that were CMV-associated were confirmed in vitro to be specific for CMV antigens.

V trimming: 6 bases; J trimming: 2 bases; junction bases outside the gene matches: 2. The V gene's germline CDR1 is LNHDA and CDR2 SQIVND (reference sequence). The length of the CDR3 is 13 residues. Primers for the PCR totalled 60 Vbeta and 13 Jbeta. Only in-frame clones appear in the TCRdb table, and some are missing; sequencing was by immunoSEQ multiplex PCR. Found here are some 150,000 clones, under 80% of them singletons; the top ten hold around 2.9%. In the case of this clone: What it binds is unknown.

This chain links TRBV19 with TRBJ1-2; 8 positions agree with TRBD1. Sequencing used PBMCs. The clonotype comes from a man aged 40-55 years in good health and CMV-seronegative. CDR3 bases: TGTGCCAGTAGAAGACAGGGGAACTATGGCTACACCTTC. It is translated as CASRRQGNYGYTF.